This TCR beta chain was recorded in a study of early T cells in non-severe SARS-CoV-2 infection. About the study: Alpha and beta chains were unpaired, from unsorted whole-blood bulk RNA. General study findings and limits: Clonotype matching in VDJdb favored anti-spike CD8 responses and did not capture private and CD4 specificities.

This clonotype was seen a few times. Its matching antigen is unknown. Unique molecular identifiers were attached to individual cDNA molecules. TCRdb fed the 5' RACE reads into MiXCR, producing one record per CDR3 protein. The sample records under 85,000 distinct CDR3 sequences, more than 13% being singletons. In germline, CDR1 is SNHLY, CDR2 FYNNEI. V was trimmed by 3 bases and J by 8 bases, leaving 2 bases between them. The CDR3 has 11 residues. The clonotype comes from an adult who was a healthcare worker with PCR-confirmed SARS-CoV-2 infection or an uninfected control (not recorded which). The sequenced material came from whole blood. The chain links TRBV2 to TRBJ1-6, with D hard to call. The CDR3 DNA reads TGTGCCAGCAGTGATGATTCACCCCTCCACTTT. Amino acids: CASSDDSPLHF.